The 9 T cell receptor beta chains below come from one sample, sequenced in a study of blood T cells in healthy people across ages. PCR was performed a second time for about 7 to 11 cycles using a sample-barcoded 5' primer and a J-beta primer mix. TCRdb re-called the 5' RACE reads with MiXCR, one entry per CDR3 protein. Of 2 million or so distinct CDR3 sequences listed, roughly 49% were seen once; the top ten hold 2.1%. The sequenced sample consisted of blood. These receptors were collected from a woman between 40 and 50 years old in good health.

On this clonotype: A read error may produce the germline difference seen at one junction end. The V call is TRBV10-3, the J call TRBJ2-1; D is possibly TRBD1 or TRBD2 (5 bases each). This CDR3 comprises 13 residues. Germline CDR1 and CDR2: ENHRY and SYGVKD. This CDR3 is CAISGGAYSEQFF. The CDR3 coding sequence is TGTGCCATCAGTGGAGGGGCTTACAGTGAGCAGTTCTTC.

CDR3 region: CASNPLGGIRSPLHF. CDR3 in DNA: TGTGCCAGCAACCCCCTGGGGGGCATCCGTTCACCCCTCCACTTT. The genes are TRBV27 and TRBJ1-6; D is possibly TRBD1 (6 bases). The CDR3 covers 15 residues. The germline CDR1 and CDR2 sequences are MNHEY and SMNVEV (reference sequence). V lost 7 bases to trimming and J lost 9 bases, with 19 bases between them.

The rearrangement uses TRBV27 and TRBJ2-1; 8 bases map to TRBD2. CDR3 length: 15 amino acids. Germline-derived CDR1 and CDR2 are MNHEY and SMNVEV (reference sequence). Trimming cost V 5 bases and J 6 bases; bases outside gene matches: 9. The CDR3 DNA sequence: TGTGCCAGCAGTGGGGAGCGGGGGTGGGGCAATGAGCAGTTCTTC. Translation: CASSGERGWGNEQFF.

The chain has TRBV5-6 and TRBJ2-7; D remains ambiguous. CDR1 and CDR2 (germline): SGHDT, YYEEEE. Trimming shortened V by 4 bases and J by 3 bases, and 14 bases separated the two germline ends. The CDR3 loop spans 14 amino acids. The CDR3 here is CASSLGEPFYEQYF. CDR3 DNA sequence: TGTGCCAGCAGCCTGGGTGAGCCTTTCTACGAGCAGTACTTC.

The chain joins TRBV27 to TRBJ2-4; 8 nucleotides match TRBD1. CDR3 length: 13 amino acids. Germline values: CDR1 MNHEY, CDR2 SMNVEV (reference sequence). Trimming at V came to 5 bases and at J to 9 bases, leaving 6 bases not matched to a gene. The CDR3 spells CASSPRTGRIQYF. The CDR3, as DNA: TGTGCCAGCAGTCCCCGGACAGGGCGCATTCAGTACTTC.

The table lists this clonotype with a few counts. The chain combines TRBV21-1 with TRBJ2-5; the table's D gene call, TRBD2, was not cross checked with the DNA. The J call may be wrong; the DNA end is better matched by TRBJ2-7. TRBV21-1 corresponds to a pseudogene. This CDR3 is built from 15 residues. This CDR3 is CASSAHRAQLDEQYF. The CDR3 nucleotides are TGTGCCAGCAGCGCCCACCGGGCCCAACTGGACGAGCAGTACTTC.

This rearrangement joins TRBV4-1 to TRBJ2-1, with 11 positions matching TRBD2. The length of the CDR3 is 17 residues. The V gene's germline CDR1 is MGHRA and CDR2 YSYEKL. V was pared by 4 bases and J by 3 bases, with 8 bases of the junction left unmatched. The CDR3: CASSLRIAGGLYNEQFF. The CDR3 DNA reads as TGCGCCAGCAGCCTCAGGATAGCGGGGGGGCTCTACAATGAGCAGTTCTTC.

CDR3 loop: CASSRTPQVNYGYTF. The CDR3 coding sequence is TGTGCCAGCAGCCGGACGCCCCAAGTTAACTATGGCTACACCTTC. The chain links TRBV12-3 or TRBV12-4 to TRBJ1-2; D gene unclear. Trimming took 6 bases from V and 1 from J, leaving 15 bases between them. The CDR3 is 15 residues long.

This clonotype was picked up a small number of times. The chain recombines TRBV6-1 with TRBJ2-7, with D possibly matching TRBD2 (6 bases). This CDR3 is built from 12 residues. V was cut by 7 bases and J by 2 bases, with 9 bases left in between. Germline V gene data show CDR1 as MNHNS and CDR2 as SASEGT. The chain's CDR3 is CASIGLPYEQYF. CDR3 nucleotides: TGTGCCAGCATTGGACTACCCTACGAGCAGTACTTC.